One sample yielded the 2 T cell receptor beta chains listed below, sequenced in a study of radiation and T cells in renal cell carcinoma. This table comes from immunoSEQ multiplex PCR, and its TCRdb copy is limited to in-frame clones, with some not included. Of approximately 43,000 clones in the sample, roughly 80% were seen once. The time point denotes: blood 4 weeks post-SBRT, at nephrectomy. The treatment denotes: 15 Gy SBRT to primary tumor, nephrectomy 4 weeks later. Sequencing used blood, obtained from a patient whose treatment included radiotherapy and nephrectomy. The receptors were gathered from a woman in her 70s with renal cell carcinoma.

The gene calls are TRBV7-2 and TRBJ2-2; weak D call: TRBD2 (6 bases). CDR3 length: 15 amino acids. Germline V CDR1 and CDR2: SGHTA, FQGNSA. V was clipped by 5 bases and J by 5 bases, with 15 bases between them. The CDR3 bases are TGTGCCAGCAGCCCAAGGGCGGGATTAACCGGGGAGCTGTTTTTT. Translating it yields CASSPRAGLTGELFF.

In this sample, this clone turned up a few times. The rearrangement links TRBV7-3 to TRBJ2-5, with D possibly being TRBD2 (5 bases). The CDR3 is made up of 16 amino acids. Germline loops: CDR1 SGHTA, CDR2 FQGTGA. V was cut by 2 bases and J by 2 bases, with 15 bases left in between. Here the CDR3 reads CASSLGFWGEQETQYF. The DNA of the CDR3 is TGTGCCAGCAGCTTAGGGTTCTGGGGAGAACAAGAGACCCAGTACTTC. The full variable domain, its missing parts supplied by reference TRBV7-3 and TRBJ2-5, is GAGVSQTPSNKVTEKGKYVELRCDPISGHTALYWYRQSLGQGPEFLIYFQGTGAADDSGLPNDRFFAVRPEGSVSTLKIQRTERGDSAVYLCASSLGFWGEQETQYFGPGTRLLVL.